This T cell receptor beta chain appears in the sequencing data of a study of blood T cell repertoires in COVID-19. Repertoires were generated with immunoSEQ multiplex PCR, while TCRdb's copy carries only in-frame clones and drops some. The table records some 210,000 clones, approximately 81% of them present only once. Trimming removed 5 bases at V and 1 base at J, with 8 bases between. Germline values: CDR1 LGHNT, CDR2 FRNRAP. The CDR3 runs 13 residues. The sample taken for sequencing was PBMCs or T cells enriched from blood (not recorded which). The chain links TRBV12-5 to TRBJ1-1; D perhaps matches TRBD1 (5 bases). This clonotype originated in a woman aged 45-60 years with acute COVID-19. The CDR3 DNA reads as TGTGCTAGTGGTCTTCAGGGGAACACTGAAGCTTTCTTT. Residues: CASGLQGNTEAFF. Using reference TRBV12-5 and TRBJ1-1 for the parts outside the CDR3, the full variable domain is DARVTQTPRHKVTEMGQEVTMRCQPILGHNTVFWYRQTMMQGLELLAYFRNRAPLDDSGMPKDRFSAEMPDATLATLKIQPSEPRDSAVYFCASGLQGNTEAFFGQGTRLTVV.